Each of the 6 T cell receptor beta chains below was sequenced from the same sample in a study of blood T cell repertoires in COVID-19. Libraries were prepared by immunoSEQ multiplex PCR; TCRdb keeps only in-frame clonotypes and omits some of them. The sample shows more than 100,000 clones, about 85% of them seen only once. Sequencing was done on a sample of peripheral blood. These receptors were obtained from an elderly man with acute or convalescent COVID-19.

The sample holds a few counts of this clone. The V call is TRBV7-2, the J call TRBJ1-2; no firm D call. This CDR3 is built from 14 residues. V gave up 0 bases and J gave up 7 bases, with 12 bases separating them. From germline, CDR1 is SGHTA and CDR2 FQGNSA. The CDR3 loop reads CASSLAPAVVGYTF. In DNA form, the CDR3 reads TGTGCCAGCAGCTTAGCTCCGGCGGTAGTTGGCTACACCTTC.

The gene calls are TRBV5-6 and TRBJ1-1, with no clear D. The CDR3 sequence is 14 residues long. Germline V gene sequence: CDR1 SGHDT, CDR2 YYEEEE. Trimming shortened V by 4 bases and J by 1 base, and 11 bases separated the two germline ends. CDR3 nucleotides: TGTGCCAGCAGCATCGACGGGAGGAACACTGAAGCTTTCTTT. Translation: CASSIDGRNTEAFF. Looking up the rest from reference TRBV5-6 and TRBJ1-1 gives the full variable domain: DAGVTQSPTHLIKTRGQQVTLRCSPKSGHDTVSWYQQALGQGPQFIFQYYEEEERQRGNFPDRFSGHQFPNYSSELNVNALLLGDSALYLCASSIDGRNTEAFFGQGTRLTVV.

The rearrangement joins TRBV6-5 to TRBJ1-1; possible D gene TRBD1, 5 bases. The germline V and J ends were trimmed by 7 bases and 9 bases, with 12 bases remaining between them. This CDR3 contains 11 residues. Per germline, CDR1 MNHEY and CDR2 SVGAGI. The CDR3 DNA reads TGTGCCAGCATAAGACAGACCCAAGCTTTCTTT. Its protein product is CASIRQTQAFF.

The chain couples TRBV5-1 to TRBJ1-4; D possibly corresponds to TRBD1 (6 bases). Trimming removed 5 bases from V and 2 bases from J, with 13 bases in between. CDR3 length equals 15 residues. Germline lookup yields CDR1 SGHRS and CDR2 YFSETQ. CDR3 in DNA: TGCGCCAGCAGTCCAGGGGTCGGGACTAATGAAAAACTGTTTTTT. Protein sequence: CASSPGVGTNEKLFF.

The chain carries TRBV6-4 and TRBJ2-2; D gene ambiguous. Deletions cut 5 bases from V and 3 bases from J, with 10 bases between. The V gene's germline CDR1 is MRHNA and CDR2 SNTAGT. The CDR3 totals 14 residues. This chain's CDR3 is CASSPDSDTGELFF. As DNA, the CDR3 is TGTGCCAGCAGTCCCGACTCAGACACCGGGGAGCTGTTTTTT.

This clone was seen just once. This CDR3 reads CASSQPGQSEKLFF. CDR3 sequence (DNA): TGTGCCAGCAGCCAACCTGGACAGTCTGAAAAACTGTTTTTT. The chain links TRBV14 to TRBJ1-4; tentative D call: TRBD1 (6 bases). The germline gives CDR1 SGHDN, CDR2 FVKESK. Trimming removed 2 bases at V and 7 bases at J, with 11 bases between. CDR3 length: 14 amino acids.